This T cell receptor beta chain was found in a study of blood T cell repertoires in COVID-19. Study context: The United States, Italy and Spain supplied acute and convalescent COVID-19 samples.

In the original workflow: Estimates of nucleated cell counts were drawn from the amplification of reference gene primers. The table came from immunoSEQ multiplex PCR; TCRdb's copy has only in-frame clones and leaves some out. D and trimming come from the DNA, and the V and J calls and clone size come from that table. The table includes 150,000 to 200,000 clones, 80% to 90% detected once. CDR3 size: 18 residues. Losses at the gene ends were 2 bases for V and 9 bases for J; bases not matched to a gene: 19. The chain couples TRBV23-1 to TRBJ1-2, with 9 bases identical to TRBD1. TRBV23-1 is assigned to the ORF class and has an uncertain function. Material: peripheral blood. This receptor was identified in an older woman with COVID-19, enrolled during active disease. The CDR3 is CASSQIYRGRPRLNSYTF. The DNA for the CDR3 is TGCGCCAGCAGTCAAATATACAGGGGGCGCCCGCGCTTAAATAGCTACACCTTC.